Listed below are T cell receptor beta chains from one sample, sequenced in a study of glioma-infiltrating T cells. A single record per CDR3 protein comes from TCRdb applying MiXCR to the multiplex PCR reads. The sample yields more than 20,000 distinct CDR3 sequences, around 23% seen once. Sequenced sample: glioma tissue, nonneoplastic brain tissue, or PBMCs (not recorded which). The origin of the receptors is a human donor with low-grade glioma or glioblastoma, undergoing nonglioma brain surgery, or in good health (not recorded which). Both conserved end residues are part of each CDR3. A D gene is named only where the DNA matches it firmly. Clone sizes are given selectively: once, few, many, or a class where the clone is expanded.

medium-sized,.,TRBJ1-1,TRBV7-2,CASSSGWSNTEAFF,TGTGCCAGCAGCTCCGGTTGGTCGAACACTGAAGCTTTCTTT
.,.,TRBJ1-1,TRBV28,CASSPWQGGAPREAFF,TGTGCCAGCAGTCCCTGGCAAGGGGGGGCCCCGCGGGAAGCTTTCTTT
many,.,TRBJ2-3,TRBV4-2,CASSPPGGGVSTDTQYF,TGTGCCAGCAGCCCTCCTGGGGGCGGGGTGAGCACAGATACGCAGTATTTT
few,.,TRBJ1-1,TRBV7-6,CARSSGTEAFF,TGTGCCCGCAGCTCTGGCACTGAAGCTTTCTTT
once,TRBD2,TRBJ2-3,TRBV7-3,CARSFGGGEDTQYF,TGTGCCCGCAGCTTCGGGGGAGGGGAAGATACGCAGTATTTT
.,.,TRBJ1-2,TRBV29-1,CSVEGPQITGGYTF,TGCAGCGTTGAAGGCCCCCAGATAACTGGTGGCTACACCTTC
few,TRBD1,TRBJ2-7,TRBV18,CASSPTRDRSSYEQYF,TGTGCCAGCTCGCCAACCCGGGACAGGAGCTCCTACGAGCAGTACTTC
medium-sized,.,TRBJ1-6,TRBV6-1,CASSSAKNSPLHF,TGTGCCAGCAGTTCCGCCAAGAATTCACCCCTCCACTTT
few,TRBD1,TRBJ1-2,TRBV29-1,CSVERTGHGYTF,TGCAGCGTTGAACGGACAGGGCATGGCTACACCTTC
.,.,TRBJ1-2,TRBV24-1,CATSDPDGAVVGYTF,TGTGCCACCAGTGACCCGGACGGCGCCGTGGTCGGCTACACCTTC
.,TRBD2,TRBJ2-5,TRBV12-3/TRBV12-4,CASSVGGRGVQETQYF,TGTGCCAGCAGCGTAGGAGGGCGGGGGGTACAAGAGACCCAGTACTTC
medium-sized,.,TRBJ2-7,TRBV6-2/TRBV6-3,CASSYSAGTAEQYF,TGTGCCAGCAGTTACTCCGCGGGGACAGCCGAGCAGTACTTC
few,.,TRBJ2-7,TRBV18,CASSPGHTYEQYF,TGTGCCAGCTCACCGGGACACACTTACGAGCAGTACTTC
.,.,TRBJ1-3,TRBV7-6,CASSLNPEYTIYF,TGTGCCAGCAGCTTAAACCCGGAGTACACCATATATTTT
many,.,TRBJ2-7,TRBV28,CASSPESISYEQYF,TGTGCCAGCAGCCCCGAGTCAATTTCTTACGAGCAGTACTTC
few,.,TRBJ1-1,TRBV29-1,CSVVLQEAFF,TGCAGCGTTGTTCTACAAGAAGCTTTCTTT
many,.,TRBJ1-2,TRBV28,CASSPGQTSYGYTF,TGTGCCAGCAGTCCTGGACAGACCTCCTATGGCTACACCTTC
few,.,TRBJ1-4,TRBV7-9,CASSGPRSATNEKLFF,TGTGCCAGCAGCGGCCCCAGATCTGCAACTAATGAAAAACTGTTTTTT
many,.,TRBJ1-6,TRBV4-2,CASSQDDIISPLHF,TGTGCCAGCAGCCAAGATGACATAATATCACCCCTCCACTTT
.,.,TRBJ1-5,TRBV12-3/TRBV12-4,CASSFGRGQPQHF,TGTGCCAGCAGTTTTGGTCGTGGTCAGCCCCAGCATTTT
few,.,TRBJ1-2,TRBV29-1,CSVEMSLAGYTF,TGCAGCGTTGAAATGTCCCTAGCCGGCTACACCTTC
many,.,TRBJ2-3,TRBV7-8,CASSLYSDTQYF,TGTGCCAGCAGCCTGTACTCTGATACGCAGTATTTT
medium-sized,.,TRBJ1-1,TRBV27,CASSLVPGDTEAFF,TGTGCCAGCAGTTTAGTTCCCGGCGACACTGAAGCTTTCTTT
many,.,TRBJ2-2,TRBV6-1,CASFFQPNTGELFF,TGTGCCAGCTTTTTTCAGCCGAACACCGGGGAGCTGTTTTTT
.,.,TRBJ2-7,TRBV28,CVSSPHAREQYF,TGTGTTAGCAGTCCCCACGCGCGCGAGCAGTACTTC
.,.,TRBJ2-7,TRBV18,CASSPNDSPYEQYF,TGTGCCAGCTCACCCAACGACAGCCCCTACGAGCAGTACTTC
.,.,TRBJ2-7,TRBV6-1,CASRVAGSRDGYEQYF,TGTGCCAGCAGGGTCGCAGGGTCTCGGGATGGCTACGAGCAGTACTTC
many,.,TRBJ2-7,TRBV7-2,CASSLALPYEQYF,TGTGCCAGCAGCCTCGCCCTACCCTACGAGCAGTACTTC
many,TRBD2,TRBJ2-3,TRBV6-2/TRBV6-3,CASSRAGATDTQYF,TGTGCCAGCAGTCGAGCGGGGGCCACAGATACGCAGTATTTT
many,.,TRBJ1-1,TRBV20-1,CSAKEGFPAFF,TGCAGTGCTAAGGAAGGTTTTCCAGCTTTCTTT
many,.,TRBJ1-4,TRBV7-2,CASSPQGSGEKLFF,TGTGCCAGCAGCCCCCAGGGGAGCGGTGAAAAACTGTTTTTT
many,TRBD1,TRBJ1-2,TRBV28,CASSFRQGHGYTF,TGTGCCAGCAGTTTCAGACAGGGACATGGCTACACCTTC
many,TRBD1,TRBJ1-6,TRBV6-1,CASSRTQGRSSPLHF,TGTGCCAGCAGTCGTACACAGGGGAGGAGTTCACCCCTCCACTTT
.,TRBD1,TRBJ2-2,TRBV7-2,CASSPQTGGIGELFF,TGTGCCAGCAGCCCCCAGACAGGGGGTATCGGGGAGCTGTTTTTT
.,.,TRBJ1-5,TRBV7-2,CASRDGRQPQHF,TGTGCCAGCAGAGATGGGCGTCAGCCCCAGCATTTT
many,.,TRBJ1-4,TRBV20-1,CSARMTNEKLFF,TGCAGTGCTAGGATGACTAATGAAAAACTGTTTTTT
few,.,TRBJ2-5,TRBV7-9,CASSPWAQPWTQYF,TGTGCCAGCAGCCCCTGGGCCCAACCCTGGACCCAGTACTTC
.,TRBD2,TRBJ2-1,TRBV4-1,CASGQWTSGDNEQFF,TGCGCCAGCGGCCAGTGGACTAGCGGGGACAATGAGCAGTTCTTC
.,TRBD2,TRBJ2-5,TRBV11-1,CASSLEGLAQETQYF,TGTGCCAGCAGCTTAGAAGGACTAGCGCAAGAGACCCAGTACTTC
medium-sized,.,TRBJ2-1,TRBV20-1,CRAGQNNNEQFF,TGCAGAGCAGGACAGAACAACAATGAGCAGTTCTTC
medium-sized,.,TRBJ1-1,TRBV7-2,CASSLDRRNTEAFF,TGTGCCAGCAGCTTAGATAGGAGGAACACTGAAGCTTTCTTT
.,.,TRBJ1-1,TRBV27,CASTGDTEAFF,TGTGCCAGCACAGGGGACACTGAAGCTTTCTTT
.,.,TRBJ1-3,TRBV7-2,CASSFLHGGNTIYF,TGTGCCAGCAGCTTCCTCCATGGAGGAAACACCATATATTTT
few,.,TRBJ1-1,TRBV19,CASRAGGYENTEAFF,TGTGCCAGTCGGGCCGGGGGTTATGAGAACACTGAAGCTTTCTTT
many,.,TRBJ2-7,TRBV20-1,CSARETAYEQYF,TGCAGTGCTAGAGAGACAGCCTACGAGCAGTACTTC
.,TRBD2,TRBJ2-3,TRBV20-1,CSATQLATNLNTQYF,TGCAGTGCAACCCAACTAGCGACAAATTTAAATACGCAGTATTTT